This entry lists 5 T cell receptor beta chains sequenced from one sample in a study of cytomegalovirus exposure and HLA in healthy donors. 60 Vbeta and 13 Jbeta primers were used in PCR. Clones were sequenced by immunoSEQ multiplex PCR, and TCRdb holds only the in-frame ones, with some missing. The sample includes over 130,000 clones, around three quarters of them seen just once. Sequencing was done on a sample of PBMCs. The receptors come from a middle-aged woman in good health and CMV-seropositive.

The rearrangement uses TRBV14 and TRBJ2-7, with D uncertain. Germline V gene data show CDR1 as SGHDN and CDR2 as FVKESK. The CDR3 has 14 residues. V shed 1 base and J shed 4 bases, with 11 bases lying between them. DNA for the CDR3: TGTGCCAGCAGCCAAGTAAACATTCCGTACGAGCAGTACTTC. Translated: CASSQVNIPYEQYF.

The V and J genes are TRBV5-1 and TRBJ2-2, with D possibly matching TRBD2 (5 bases). There are 16 residues in the CDR3. V lost 0 bases to trimming and J lost 6 bases, with 15 bases between them. The germline gives CDR1 SGHRS, CDR2 YFSETQ. The CDR3 DNA follows: TGCGCCAGCAGCTTGGCGGCTAGCACGGAAGCCGGGGAGCTGTTTTTT. This encodes CASSLAASTEAGELFF.

The chain combines TRBV5-1 with TRBJ2-3, with D perhaps TRBD2 (6 bases). V shed 4 bases and J shed 4 bases, with 19 bases lying between them. The CDR3 has 16 residues. The germline V gene has CDR1 SGHRS and CDR2 YFSETQ. The CDR3 nucleotides are TGCGCCAGCAGCGAACTTTTAGCGGAGTCCGCAGATACGCAGTATTTT. This translates into CASSELLAESADTQYF.

This clone was counted once. V gene TRBV5-1 combines with J gene TRBJ2-3; the match to TRBD1 covers 8 bases. The germline CDR1 and CDR2 sequences are SGHRS and YFSETQ. The CDR3 extends over 17 amino acids. V shed 3 bases and J 1 base; nucleotides not matched to a gene: 10. CDR3 DNA: TGCGCCAGCAGCTCGGGACAGGTCTACGCACGCACAGATACGCAGTATTTT. This encodes CASSSGQVYARTDTQYF.

The CDR3 sequence is CASSLTQGLGNTIYF. CDR3 nucleotide sequence: TGCGCCAGCAGCTTGACCCAGGGTCTCGGAAACACCATATATTTT. The chain employs TRBV5-1 and TRBJ1-3; perhaps TRBD1 as D (5 bases). Trimming removed 1 base at V and 4 bases at J, with 12 bases between. Looked up from germline, CDR1 is SGHRS and CDR2 is YFSETQ. The CDR3 totals 15 residues.